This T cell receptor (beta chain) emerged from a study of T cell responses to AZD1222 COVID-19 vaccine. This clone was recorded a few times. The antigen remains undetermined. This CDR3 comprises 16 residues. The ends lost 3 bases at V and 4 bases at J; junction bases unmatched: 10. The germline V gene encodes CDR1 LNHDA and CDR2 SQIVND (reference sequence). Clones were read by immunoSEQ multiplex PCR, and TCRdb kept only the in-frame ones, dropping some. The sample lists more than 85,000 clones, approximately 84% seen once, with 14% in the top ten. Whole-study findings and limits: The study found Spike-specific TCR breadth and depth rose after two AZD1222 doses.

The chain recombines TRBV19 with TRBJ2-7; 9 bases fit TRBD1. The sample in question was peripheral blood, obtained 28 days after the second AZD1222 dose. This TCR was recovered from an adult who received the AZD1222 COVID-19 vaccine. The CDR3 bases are TGTGCCAGTAGTATCCTAACGGGACAGGGAACTTACGAGCAGTACTTC. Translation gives CASSILTGQGTYEQYF.